The clone carrying this T cell receptor beta chain was recorded at least ten times. Antigen: not known. One end of the junction does not line up with germline, which may come from a read error. Germline values: CDR1 SGHRS, CDR2 YFSETQ. The CDR3 loop spans 17 amino acids. The data stem from a study of spatial heterogeneity in lung cancer. Findings and caveats of the study: Intratumoral expanded alpha and beta TCR counts were found to track tumor mutation counts.

TCRdb passed the 5' RACE reads through MiXCR, listing each CDR3 protein once. This repertoire shows 7,300 or so distinct CDR3 sequences, 14% found once; its top ten account for more than 7%. Time point described: sample taken at primary tumor resection. The TCR comes from a female donor with early-stage non-small cell lung cancer. This specimen consisted of lung tumor tissue, obtained at surgery. This chain connects TRBV5-1 to TRBJ2-2; D not resolved. The CDR3 region has the DNA TGCGCCAGCAGCTTTTACAGCCTGGCCGCGAAGACCGGGGAGCTGTTTTTT. Translating it yields CASSFYSLAAKTGELFF. Full variable domain (missing parts from reference TRBV5-1 and TRBJ2-2): KAGVTQTPRYLIKTRGQQVTLSCSPISGHRSVSWYQQTPGQGLQFLFEYFSETQRNKGNFPGRFSGRQFSNSRSEMNVSTLELGDSALYLCASSFYSLAAKTGELFFGEGSRLTVL.